Listed below are T cell receptor beta chains from one sample, sequenced in a study of T-cell reconstitution after alpha-beta-depleted transplantation in children. TCRdb reprocessed the PCR reads via MiXCR and lists one record per CDR3 protein. The table records 500,000 to 600,000 distinct CDR3 sequences, about 16% of them present only once. The sequencing here drew on PBMCs from the stem cell graft donor, taken from the stem cell graft. These receptors were collected from a human donor who donated a stem cell graft to a child with acute lymphoblastic leukemia. CDR3s include the opening cysteine and the closing phenylalanine or tryptophan. The order of the fields is D gene, clone size, J gene, V gene, CDR3 protein, CDR3 DNA. A D gene is named only where the DNA matches it firmly. Where a row states a size, it is once, few, many or the class of an expanded clone; other rows omit it.

d_gene: TRBD2
abundance: few
j_gene: TRBJ2-3
v_gene: TRBV4-1
CDR3aa: CASGTAGVGTDTQYF
CDR3nt: TGCGCCTCAGGGACGGCGGGAGTAGGCACAGATACGCAGTATTTT

d_gene: TRBD2
abundance: .
j_gene: TRBJ2-5
v_gene: TRBV20-1
CDR3aa: CSARGLAGPQETQYF
CDR3nt: TGCAGTGCTAGGGGGCTAGCGGGCCCCCAAGAGACCCAGTACTTC

d_gene: .
abundance: .
j_gene: TRBJ1-1
v_gene: TRBV5-1
CDR3aa: CASSKEPTGSRGAFF
CDR3nt: TGCGCCAGCAGCAAGGAGCCTACAGGGAGCCGGGGAGCTTTCTTT

d_gene: .
abundance: few
j_gene: TRBJ1-2
v_gene: TRBV29-1
CDR3aa: CSVDDGKDYGYTF
CDR3nt: TGCAGCGTTGATGATGGGAAGGACTATGGCTACACCTTC

d_gene: TRBD1
abundance: few
j_gene: TRBJ1-3
v_gene: TRBV12-3/TRBV12-4
CDR3aa: CASSLGQGKGNTIYF
CDR3nt: TGTGCCAGCAGCTTGGGACAGGGCAAGGGAAACACCATATATTTT

d_gene: TRBD2
abundance: few
j_gene: TRBJ2-1
v_gene: TRBV30
CDR3aa: CASTRTSGKGNEQFF
CDR3nt: TGTGCCTCTACCCGGACTAGCGGGAAGGGCAATGAGCAGTTCTTC

d_gene: TRBD1
abundance: few
j_gene: TRBJ1-6
v_gene: TRBV15
CDR3aa: CATSRDRGTGNSPLHF
CDR3nt: TGTGCCACCAGCAGAGATCGGGGGACAGGGAATTCACCCCTCCACTTT

d_gene: TRBD1
abundance: few
j_gene: TRBJ1-2
v_gene: TRBV4-1
CDR3aa: CASSQERTGRTNYGYTF
CDR3nt: TGCGCCAGCAGCCAAGAACGGACAGGGAGGACTAACTATGGCTACACCTTC

d_gene: TRBD1
abundance: .
j_gene: TRBJ2-7
v_gene: TRBV7-6
CDR3aa: CASSLEPGQGAYEQYF
CDR3nt: TGTGCCAGCAGCTTAGAGCCGGGACAGGGGGCCTACGAGCAGTACTTC

d_gene: .
abundance: many
j_gene: TRBJ1-2
v_gene: TRBV5-1
CDR3aa: CASSLEDSNPYGYTF
CDR3nt: TGCGCCAGCAGCTTGGAGGACAGCAACCCCTATGGCTACACCTTC

d_gene: TRBD1
abundance: .
j_gene: TRBJ1-2
v_gene: TRBV10-1
CDR3aa: CASGGGRGYTF
CDR3nt: TGCGCCAGCGGAGGGGGCCGTGGCTACACCTTC

d_gene: .
abundance: .
j_gene: TRBJ2-5
v_gene: TRBV6-5
CDR3aa: CASSYSRTQRYQETQYF
CDR3nt: TGTGCCAGCAGTTACTCGAGGACTCAGAGGTACCAAGAGACCCAGTACTTC

d_gene: TRBD1
abundance: few
j_gene: TRBJ2-7
v_gene: TRBV11-1
CDR3aa: CASSLAQTDVWDRDPCEQYF
CDR3nt: TGTGCCAGCAGCTTAGCCCAGACCGACGTATGGGACAGGGACCCGTGTGAGCAGTACTTC

d_gene: .
abundance: few
j_gene: TRBJ2-1
v_gene: TRBV3-1
CDR3aa: CASSQATRPHEQFF
CDR3nt: TGTGCCAGCAGCCAAGCAACTAGACCCCATGAGCAGTTCTTC

d_gene: .
abundance: .
j_gene: TRBJ1-2
v_gene: TRBV6-1
CDR3aa: CASRSTGTNYGYTF
CDR3nt: TGTGCCAGCAGGAGTACAGGGACTAACTATGGCTACACCTTC

d_gene: .
abundance: .
j_gene: TRBJ2-1
v_gene: TRBV27
CDR3aa: CASSSPRATSYNEQFF
CDR3nt: TGTGCCAGCAGTTCCCCCAGGGCGACCTCCTACAATGAGCAGTTCTTC

d_gene: TRBD2
abundance: .
j_gene: TRBJ2-1
v_gene: TRBV9
CDR3aa: CASSPSGRVSNEQFF
CDR3nt: TGTGCCAGCAGCCCAAGCGGGAGGGTCTCTAATGAGCAGTTCTTC

d_gene: .
abundance: few
j_gene: TRBJ2-1
v_gene: TRBV30
CDR3aa: CVLGRDQGSYNEQFF
CDR3nt: TGTGTCCTTGGGCGGGACCAAGGCTCCTACAATGAGCAGTTCTTC

d_gene: .
abundance: .
j_gene: TRBJ1-3
v_gene: TRBV13
CDR3aa: CASIPVSGNTIYF
CDR3nt: TGTGCCAGCATCCCGGTGTCTGGAAACACCATATATTTT

d_gene: .
abundance: .
j_gene: TRBJ1-1
v_gene: TRBV4-1
CDR3aa: CASSQEATLNTEAFF
CDR3nt: TGCGCCAGCAGCCAAGAGGCGACACTGAACACTGAAGCTTTCTTT

d_gene: .
abundance: .
j_gene: TRBJ2-1
v_gene: TRBV7-9
CDR3aa: CASSLRDLSYNEQFF
CDR3nt: TGTGCCAGCAGCTTACGGGACTTATCCTACAATGAGCAGTTCTTC

d_gene: .
abundance: .
j_gene: TRBJ2-1
v_gene: TRBV5-1
CDR3aa: CASSPVNPTYNEQFF
CDR3nt: TGCGCCAGCAGCCCGGTCAACCCCACCTACAATGAGCAGTTCTTC

d_gene: TRBD1
abundance: .
j_gene: TRBJ1-3
v_gene: TRBV12-5
CDR3aa: CASGFLLTGARGNTIYF
CDR3nt: TGTGCTAGTGGTTTCCTCCTTACAGGGGCGCGGGGAAACACCATATATTTT

d_gene: .
abundance: .
j_gene: TRBJ2-7
v_gene: TRBV20-1
CDR3aa: CSARTPLRAGDTYEQYF
CDR3nt: TGCAGTGCTAGAACTCCCCTCCGGGCAGGGGATACCTACGAGCAGTACTTC

d_gene: .
abundance: .
j_gene: TRBJ2-2
v_gene: TRBV11-2
CDR3aa: CASSLDRAGELFF
CDR3nt: TGTGCCAGCAGCTTAGATAGGGCCGGGGAGCTGTTTTTT

d_gene: .
abundance: .
j_gene: TRBJ2-1
v_gene: TRBV5-1
CDR3aa: CASSLAPGWSSYNEQFF
CDR3nt: TGCGCCAGCAGCTTGGCCCCGGGGTGGAGCTCCTACAATGAGCAGTTCTTC

d_gene: TRBD2
abundance: few
j_gene: TRBJ2-7
v_gene: TRBV12-3/TRBV12-4
CDR3aa: CASSWASGISYEQYF
CDR3nt: TGTGCCAGCAGTTGGGCTAGCGGGATCTCCTACGAGCAGTACTTC

d_gene: .
abundance: .
j_gene: TRBJ1-2
v_gene: TRBV12-3/TRBV12-4
CDR3aa: CASFESAAGYGYTF
CDR3nt: TGTGCCAGCTTTGAGTCGGCCGCTGGCTATGGCTACACCTTC

d_gene: .
abundance: .
j_gene: TRBJ1-2
v_gene: TRBV6-5
CDR3aa: CASSYRPGPNYGYTF
CDR3nt: TGTGCCAGCAGTTACCGGCCGGGGCCGAACTATGGCTACACCTTC